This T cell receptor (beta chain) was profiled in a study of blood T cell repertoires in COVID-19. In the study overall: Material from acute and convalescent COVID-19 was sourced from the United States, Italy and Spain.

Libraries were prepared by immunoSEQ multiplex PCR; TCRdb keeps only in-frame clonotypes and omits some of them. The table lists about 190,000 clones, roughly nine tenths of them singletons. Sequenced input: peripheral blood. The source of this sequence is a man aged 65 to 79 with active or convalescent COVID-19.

CDR3 sequence (DNA): TGTGCCAGCAGAAGTCCCCGACAGCTTTATGGCTACACCTTC. This encodes CASRSPRQLYGYTF. V gene TRBV6-1 combines with J gene TRBJ1-2; a weak D match, TRBD1 (5 bases). Germline-derived CDR1 and CDR2 are MNHNS and SASEGT. The CDR3 spans 14 residues. With 6 bases removed from V and 5 bases from J, the gap between germline ends came to 16 bases.